The next 28 T cell receptor beta chains were all read from a single sample in a study of a mutant IDH1 vaccine in newly diagnosed glioma. Time point defined: week 47, end of study. Vaccination used 300 ug of mutant IDH1 20-mer peptide per dose, with topical imiquimod. This table comes from immunoSEQ multiplex PCR, and its TCRdb copy is limited to in-frame clones, with some not included. Of approximately 50,000 clones listed, about three quarters were seen once; the top ten hold around 4.6%. These receptors are not linked to any known antigen. This material consisted of PBMCs, taken from a glioma patient whose treatment included an IDH1 peptide vaccine. The receptors derive from a middle-aged woman with glioma. Some clones in this sample may be carry-over from other donors' samples.

The chain combines TRBV13 with TRBJ2-5; perhaps TRBD1 as D (6 bases). Trimming pared 5 bases from V and 2 bases from J, leaving 15 bases between. Germline CDR1 reads PRHDT; CDR2 reads FYEKMQ (reference sequence). The CDR3 covers 15 residues. The chain's CDR3 is CASSLAGQRQETQYF. Here the CDR3 DNA reads TGTGCCAGCAGCCTCGCCGGACAGAGACAAGAGACCCAGTACTTC.

The DNA for the CDR3 is TGTGCCAGCTCGGGGGGAGCCCTCTATGGCTACACCTTC. Translation gives CASSGGALYGYTF. The chain joins TRBV25-1 to TRBJ1-2, with D possibly TRBD1 on 5 matching bases. This CDR3 spans 13 amino acids. Trimming removed 8 bases from V and 4 bases from J, with 14 bases in between. Germline V gene lookup returns CDR1 MGHDK and CDR2 SYGVNS.

About this clone: Other DNA sequences in the same sample also yield this CDR3. CDR3 protein: CATLIAGGRGALELFF. The CDR3 nucleotides read TGTGCCACGCTAATAGCGGGAGGAAGGGGAGCCTTGGAGCTGTTTTTT. This chain links TRBV10-3 with TRBJ2-2, with TRBD2 matching over 10 bases. CDR1 ENHRY and CDR2 SYGVKD come from the germline V gene. V lost 10 bases and J lost 10; bases outside the gene matches: 18. The CDR3 length is 16 residues.

The chain links TRBV6-1 to TRBJ1-4, with TRBD1 matching 8 bases. CDR3 length: 17 residues. The germline CDR1 and CDR2 sequences are MNHNS and SASEGT. V lost 4 bases, J lost 2 bases, and 9 bases stayed unmatched. The CDR3 coding sequence is TGTGCCAGCAGTGGGACAGGGACCTCCCTCACTAATGAAAAACTGTTTTTT. Translated: CASSGTGTSLTNEKLFF.

This clone was observed once. The chain joins TRBV7-2 to TRBJ1-3; TRBD1 might be the D (5 bases). CDR1 and CDR2 from the germline V gene are SGHTA and FQGNSA. CDR3 length: 16 amino acids. V lost 5 bases to trimming and J lost 2 bases, with 16 bases between them. DNA for the CDR3: TGTGCCAGCAGCCTCTATTCGCAGGGAGCTGGAAACACCATATATTTT. Its protein product is CASSLYSQGAGNTIYF.

This CDR3 is CASSSYSRRETQYF. The DNA of the CDR3 is TGTGCCAGCAGCTCGTACTCGCGAAGGGAGACCCAGTACTTC. The rearrangement links TRBV7-2 to TRBJ2-5, with D uncertain. V was trimmed by 4 bases and J by 5 bases, leaving 14 bases between them. Per the germline V gene, CDR1 is SGHTA and CDR2 is FQGNSA. The CDR3 totals 14 residues. Together with reference TRBV7-2 and TRBJ2-5, the CDR3 gives the full variable domain: GAGVSQSPSNKVTEKGKDVELRCDPISGHTALYWYRQSLGQGLEFLIYFQGNSAPDKSGLPSDRFSAERTGGSVSTLTIQRTQQEDSAVYLCASSSYSRRETQYFGPGTRLLVL.

The CDR3 reads CASSFGETQYF. CDR3 coding DNA: TGTGCCAGCAGCTTTGGGGAGACCCAGTACTTC. The V gene is TRBV7-9, the J gene TRBJ2-5; D gene ambiguous. Germline CDR1 reads SEHNR; CDR2 reads FQNEAQ (reference sequence). The CDR3 length is 11 residues. The V gene lost 3 bases and the J gene lost 5 bases, with 4 bases spanning the gap.

Concerning this clone: With a much larger clone just one base away, this may be a read error. The chain couples TRBV25-1 to TRBJ1-1; tentatively, D is TRBD1 (5 bases). This CDR3 spans 14 amino acids. Per the germline V gene, CDR1 is MGHDK and CDR2 is SYGVNS. Trimming left V 3 bases short and J 4 bases short, with 12 bases between. The chain's CDR3 is CASSEGRTSTEAFF. In DNA, the CDR3 is TGTGCCAGCAGTGAGGGACGGACGAGCACTGAAGCTTTCTTT.

The chain couples TRBV11-3 to TRBJ1-1; D is unclear. V lost 5 bases and J 4 bases, leaving 14 bases between the germline ends. This CDR3 has 14 residues. Germline values: CDR1 SGHNT, CDR2 YENEEA. The CDR3 region has the DNA TGTGCCAGCAGCCTAGGGTATCAAGGCACTGAAGCTTTCTTT. It yields the protein CASSLGYQGTEAFF.

The chain recombines TRBV9 with TRBJ1-6; maybe TRBD1 (6 bases). Trimming took 4 bases from V and 9 from J, leaving 20 bases between them. This CDR3 comprises 16 residues. Germline V gene sequence: CDR1 SGDLS, CDR2 YYNGEE. The CDR3 DNA follows: TGTGCCAGCAGCCCTAGGACAGTTTCGGGTGGTTCACCCCTCCACTTT. Its protein product is CASSPRTVSGGSPLHF.

The rearrangement links TRBV19 to TRBJ1-4; 7 nucleotides align to TRBD1. Trimming removed 3 bases from V and 6 bases from J; junction bases left unmatched: 1. The germline gives CDR1 LNHDA, CDR2 SQIVND (reference sequence). The CDR3 is 13 amino acids. The CDR3 nucleotides are TGTGCCAGTAGTATGGGACAGCATGAAAAACTGTTTTTT. This codes for CASSMGQHEKLFF. The whole variable domain, filled in from reference TRBV19 and TRBJ1-4, reads DGGITQSPKYLFRKEGQNVTLSCEQNLNHDAMYWYRQDPGQGLRLIYYSQIVNDFQKGDIAEGYSVSREKKESFPLTVTSAQKNPTAFYLCASSMGQHEKLFFGSGTQLSVL.

The rearrangement uses TRBV4-2 and TRBJ2-1; TRBD2 matches at 11 bases. Trimming took 1 base from V and 8 from J; bases not matched to a gene: 7. The CDR3 runs 16 residues. The germline V gene has CDR1 LGHNA and CDR2 YNFKEQ. The CDR3: CASSQATSGGVDEQFF. The CDR3 DNA is TGTGCCAGCAGCCAAGCCACTAGCGGGGGAGTTGATGAGCAGTTCTTC.

This chain links TRBV7-2 with TRBJ1-1; possible D gene TRBD1, 5 bases. Between the trimmed V and J ends, which lost 5 bases and 4 bases, there was a span of 11 bases. CDR3 length: 13 residues. CDR1 and CDR2 from the germline V gene are SGHTA and FQGNSA. CDR3: CASSRGVITEAFF. The CDR3 nucleotides read TGTGCCAGCAGCCGAGGGGTGATCACTGAAGCTTTCTTT.

The chain is built from TRBV1 and TRBJ2-7; the table's D call, TRBD2, was not checked against the DNA. TRBV1 is a pseudogene locus. The CDR3 consists of 14 residues. CDR3 protein: CTSSQVLAFYEQYF. In DNA, the CDR3 is TGCACCAGCAGCCAAGTACTTGCCTTTTACGAGCAGTACTTC.

The genes are TRBV19 and TRBJ1-1; no firm D call. CDR1 and CDR2 (germline): LNHDA, SQIVND (reference sequence). Trimming pared 4 bases from V and 12 bases from J, leaving 24 bases between. The CDR3 contains 15 residues. The CDR3 reads CASSKGGPRGERSFF. The CDR3 DNA follows: TGTGCCAGTAGTAAGGGCGGACCCCGAGGAGAGAGGTCTTTCTTT.

The chain has TRBV5-3 and TRBJ2-7; 8 nucleotides align to TRBD2. TRBV5-3 is recorded as an ORF, its role being uncertain. J lost 3 bases, V lost 4 bases, and 3 bases had no gene match. CDR3 length: 13 amino acids. The CDR3 sequence: CARSPGGGYEQYF. DNA for the CDR3: TGTGCCAGAAGCCCGGGGGGGGGCTACGAGCAGTACTTC.

In this sample, this clone turned up many times. The sample contains more than one DNA sequence encoding this CDR3. The chain recombines TRBV4-1 with TRBJ2-3, with 7 nucleotides matching TRBD1. Germline CDR1 and CDR2: MGHRA and YSYEKL. CDR3 size: 14 residues. The V and J ends lost 3 bases and 5 bases, in that order; junction bases with no gene match: 5. CDR3 in amino acids: CASSHTGAGDTQYF. In DNA form, the CDR3 reads TGCGCCAGCAGCCATACAGGGGCGGGAGATACGCAGTATTTT.

This clone was seen a handful of times. The CDR3 region has the DNA TGTGCCGAGGTATCTGGGGCCAACGTCCTGACTTTC. This gives the protein CAEVSGANVLTF. The J gene is TRBJ2-6, the V gene TRBV30, with D unresolved. This CDR3 spans 12 amino acids. V lost 8 bases, J lost 1 base, and 6 bases lay in between. Germline V CDR1 and CDR2: GTSNPN, SVGIG (reference sequence).

This sequence joins TRBV11-2 and TRBJ2-3; D may match TRBD1 or TRBD2 (5 bases each). The CDR3 spans 15 residues. V lost 5 bases and J 4 bases, leaving 16 bases between the germline ends. Per germline, CDR1 SGHAT and CDR2 FQNNGV. CDR3 in DNA: TGTGCCAGCAGCAAAGAAGGGGAGCGGTCAGATACGCAGTATTTT. This encodes CASSKEGERSDTQYF.

This clone has just a few counts. V is TRBV5-4 and J is TRBJ2-7; 7 bases fit TRBD1. With V trimmed by 4 bases and J by 0 bases, 4 bases remained unmatched. The CDR3 sequence is 14 residues long. Per the germline V gene, CDR1 is SGHNT and CDR2 is YYREEE (reference sequence). CDR3 residues: CASSQGDSSYEQYF. As DNA, the CDR3 is TGTGCCAGCAGCCAGGGGGATAGCTCCTACGAGCAGTACTTC. Full variable domain (rest looked up from reference TRBV5-4 and TRBJ2-7): ETGVTQSPTHLIKTRGQQVTLRCSSQSGHNTVSWYQQALGQGPQFIFQYYREEENGRGNFPPRFSGLQFPNYSSELNVNALELDDSALYLCASSQGDSSYEQYFGPGTRLTVT.

The chain recombines TRBV29-1 with TRBJ2-7, with D unclear. The V and J ends lost 4 bases and 7 bases respectively, with 11 bases between them. Germline values: CDR1 SQVTM, CDR2 ANQGSEA. There are 11 residues in the CDR3. The CDR3 loop is CSVVQSVEQYF. For the CDR3, the DNA is TGCAGCGTTGTGCAAAGTGTTGAGCAGTACTTC.

The J gene is TRBJ1-2, the V gene TRBV19, with 11 bases lining up with TRBD1. CDR1 and CDR2 from the germline V gene are LNHDA and SQIVND (reference sequence). This CDR3 comprises 15 residues. V lost 5 bases to trimming and J lost 4 bases; unmatched junction nucleotides: 6. The chain's CDR3 is CASSPRTGGRYGYTF. The CDR3, as DNA: TGTGCCAGTAGTCCGAGGACAGGGGGCCGCTATGGCTACACCTTC.

On this clone itself: A read error may produce the germline difference seen at one junction end. The chain uses TRBV18 and TRBJ2-2; 7 bases agree with TRBD2. The CDR3 totals 16 residues. The V gene's germline CDR1 is KGHSH and CDR2 LQKENI. CDR3 DNA sequence: TGTGCCAGCTCATCACCGAGCGGGGCAAACACCGGGGAGCTGTTTTTT. Protein product: CASSSPSGANTGELFF.

The chain joins TRBV7-9 to TRBJ1-1; a weak D match, TRBD1 (5 bases). The CDR3 is 13 residues long. Germline V gives CDR1 SEHNR, CDR2 FQNEAQ (reference sequence). V was pared by 7 bases and J by 11 bases, with 20 bases between. The chain's CDR3 is CASNAGGGRGAFF. The DNA for the CDR3 is TGTGCCAGCAACGCGGGGGGAGGGCGAGGGGCTTTCTTT.

This chain links TRBV11-2 with TRBJ1-5; D unclear. V lost 5 bases and J lost 3, with 8 bases in between. This CDR3 is built from 13 residues. Germline CDR1 SGHAT, CDR2 FQNNGV. CDR3 in DNA: TGTGCCAGCAGCAGGGCAGACAATCAGCCCCAGCATTTT. It translates to CASSRADNQPQHF. The variable domain in full, completed from reference TRBV11-2 and TRBJ1-5, reads EAGVAQSPRYKIIEKRQSVAFWCNPISGHATLYWYQQILGQGPKLLIQFQNNGVVDDSQLPKDRFSAERLKGVDSTLKIQPAKLEDSAVYLCASSRADNQPQHFGDGTRLSIL.

This chain uses TRBV18 with TRBJ1-5; D may be TRBD1 (6 bases). Germline CDR1 KGHSH, CDR2 LQKENI. V lost 4 bases and J 4 bases, leaving 14 bases between the germline ends. The CDR3 spans 15 residues. CDR3 loop: CASSHGGLLNQPQHF. The CDR3 nucleotides read TGTGCCAGCTCACACGGGGGCCTCTTAAATCAGCCCCAGCATTTT.

The V and J genes are TRBV7-2 and TRBJ1-1; D call uncertain. Trimming removed 5 bases from V and 5 bases from J, with 18 bases in between. This CDR3 comprises 15 residues. Germline-derived CDR1 and CDR2 are SGHTA and FQGNSA. The CDR3 DNA follows: TGTGCCAGCAGCCCCAAGCTGGGTGAGAGGACTGAAGCTTTCTTT. It specifies CASSPKLGERTEAFF.

This clone was seen only once. CDR3 nucleotides: TGTGCCAGTAGTATCGGACAGGGGAGGGTGCATCAGCCCCAGCATTTT. This sequence encodes CASSIGQGRVHQPQHF. V gene TRBV19 combines with J gene TRBJ1-5; 9 nucleotides line up with TRBD1. The CDR3 runs to 16 residues. V shed 3 bases, J shed 5 bases, and the junction held 8 bases outside the gene matches. CDR1 LNHDA and CDR2 SQIVND come from the germline V gene (reference sequence).